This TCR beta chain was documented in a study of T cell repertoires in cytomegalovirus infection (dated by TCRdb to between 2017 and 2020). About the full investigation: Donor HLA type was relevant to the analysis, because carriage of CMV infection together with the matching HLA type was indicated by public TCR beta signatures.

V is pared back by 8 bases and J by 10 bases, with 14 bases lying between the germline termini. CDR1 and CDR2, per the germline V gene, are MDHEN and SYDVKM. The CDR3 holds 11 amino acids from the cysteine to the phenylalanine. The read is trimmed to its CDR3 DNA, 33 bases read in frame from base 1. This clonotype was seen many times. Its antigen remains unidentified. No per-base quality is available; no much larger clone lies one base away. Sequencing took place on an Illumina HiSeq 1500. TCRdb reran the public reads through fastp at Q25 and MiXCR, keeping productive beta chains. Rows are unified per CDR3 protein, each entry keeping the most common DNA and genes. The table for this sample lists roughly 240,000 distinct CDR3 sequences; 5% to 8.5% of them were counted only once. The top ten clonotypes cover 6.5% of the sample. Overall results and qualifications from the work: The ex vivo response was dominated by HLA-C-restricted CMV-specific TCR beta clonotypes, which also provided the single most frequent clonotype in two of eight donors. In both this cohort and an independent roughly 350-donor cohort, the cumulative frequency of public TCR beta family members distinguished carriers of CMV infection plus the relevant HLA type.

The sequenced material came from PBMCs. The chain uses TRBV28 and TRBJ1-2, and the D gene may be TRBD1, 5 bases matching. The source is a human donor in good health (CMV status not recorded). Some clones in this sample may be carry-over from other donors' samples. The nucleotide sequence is TGTGCCAGCGAGAGACAGCAATACTACACCTTC. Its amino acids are CASERQQYYTF.